A single sample gave rise to the 9 T cell receptor beta chains below, sequenced in a study of spatial heterogeneity in lung cancer. TCRdb itself ran the 5' RACE reads through MiXCR, one entry per CDR3 protein. This sample carries roughly 39,000 distinct CDR3 sequences, under 7.5% of them seen once, and the ten largest clones take about 40%. Time point given: sample taken at primary tumor resection. Sequenced here: PBMCs, sampled at surgery. The receptors derive from a female donor with early-stage non-small cell lung cancer.

A few counts support this clonotype. This chain joins TRBV5-4 and TRBJ2-7; D gene uncertain. Trimming stripped 0 bases from V and 3 bases from J, with 7 bases between. The V gene's germline CDR1 is SGHNT and CDR2 YYREEE (reference sequence). This CDR3 has 13 residues. The CDR3 bases are TGTGCCAGCAGCTTGGACAGCCTCTACGAGCAGTACTTC. It is translated as CASSLDSLYEQYF. Filled out from reference TRBV5-4 and TRBJ2-7, the complete variable domain reads ETGVTQSPTHLIKTRGQQVTLRCSSQSGHNTVSWYQQALGQGPQFIFQYYREEENGRGNFPPRFSGLQFPNYSSELNVNALELDDSALYLCASSLDSLYEQYFGPGTRLTVT.

The V call is TRBV5-1, the J call TRBJ2-5; D not certain. Germline-derived CDR1 and CDR2 are SGHRS and YFSETQ. The CDR3 extends over 16 amino acids. The germline V and J ends were trimmed by 0 bases and 3 bases, with 15 bases remaining between them. CDR3: CASSLGHGKVEETQYF. DNA for the CDR3: TGCGCCAGCAGCTTGGGACACGGAAAGGTCGAAGAGACCCAGTACTTC.

This clonotype has just a few counts. The rearrangement links TRBV7-2 to TRBJ2-1, with D possibly matching TRBD2 (6 bases). The CDR3 sequence is 16 residues long. Germline lookup yields CDR1 SGHTA and CDR2 FQGNSA. Trimming left V 3 bases short and J 0 bases short, with 12 bases between. The CDR3, as DNA: TGTGCCAGCAGCTTTCATAGCGGCCGCTCCTACAATGAGCAGTTCTTC. Residues: CASSFHSGRSYNEQFF.

The CDR3 region is CASSLPAGGSTGELFF. DNA for the CDR3: TGCGCCAGCAGCTTGCCGGCAGGGGGGAGCACCGGGGAGCTGTTTTTT. The rearrangement links TRBV5-1 to TRBJ2-2; D is possibly TRBD1 (7 bases). The germline gives CDR1 SGHRS, CDR2 YFSETQ. Deletions cut 1 base from V and 4 bases from J, with 14 bases between. This CDR3 spans 16 amino acids.

In this sample, this clonotype turned up many times. The V call is TRBV20-1, the J call TRBJ1-5, with TRBD1 matching 7 bases. In germline, CDR1 is DFQATT, CDR2 SNEGSKA (reference sequence). The junction had 1 base not matched to a gene; V was cut back by 0 bases and J by 5 bases. The CDR3 has 13 residues. In DNA form, the CDR3 reads TGCAGTGCTAGAGAGGGGACAGATCAGCCCCAGCATTTT. It yields the protein CSAREGTDQPQHF.

This clonotype showed up many times. The chain has TRBV28 and TRBJ2-6, with D maybe TRBD2 (5 bases). The CDR3 length is 13 residues. Germline V gene lookup returns CDR1 MDHEN and CDR2 SYDVKM. Trimming took off 11 bases at V and 1 base at J, with 9 bases between the two ends. The CDR3 DNA is TGTGCCCACGGGAAGTCTGGGGCCAACGTCCTGACTTTC. Protein sequence: CAHGKSGANVLTF.

This clonotype occurred many times. The chain is built from TRBV12-3 or TRBV12-4 and TRBJ1-2; D unclear. The V and J ends lost 10 bases and 8 bases respectively, with 20 bases between them. The CDR3 is 13 amino acids. As DNA, the CDR3 is TGTGCCACCAAGGGAGAGGACCCCTTCGGCTACACCTTC. Its translation: CATKGEDPFGYTF.

This chain links TRBV5-1 with TRBJ2-7, with D hard to call. The germline V gene has CDR1 SGHRS and CDR2 YFSETQ. The CDR3 loop spans 13 amino acids. V was pared by 6 bases and J by 2 bases, with 12 bases between. The CDR3: CASTSDSPYEQYF. As DNA, the CDR3 is TGCGCCAGCACCTCGGATAGCCCCTACGAGCAGTACTTC.

This clonotype has a handful of counts. This chain links TRBV14 with TRBJ1-1, with D hard to call. The CDR3 has 12 residues. V lost 2 bases and J lost 7, with 8 bases in between. The germline gives CDR1 SGHDN, CDR2 FVKESK. The CDR3 DNA reads TGTGCCAGCAGCCAAATTATATATGAAGCTTTCTTT. It yields the protein CASSQIIYEAFF.